The rows below give T cell receptor beta chains drawn from one sample of a study of OX40 agonist ivuxolimab in advanced cancers. Here immunoSEQ multiplex PCR was the method, and the copy in TCRdb shows in-frame clones only, minus some. Of fewer than 70,000 clones in the sample, about 79% are singletons; the top ten hold roughly 2.4%. The sample here was CD4+ or CD8+ T cells sorted from blood, taken in a trial of the OX40 agonist ivuxolimab. All receptors come from an adult with an advanced solid tumor such as melanoma, head and neck, liver or kidney cancer. The CDR3 runs from the conserved cysteine through the conserved F or W. A D gene is named only where the DNA matches it firmly. Expanded clones are given a class, and other clones once, few, many or no size at all.

v_call	j_call	clone_size	d_call	cdr3_aa	cdr3_nt
TRBV28	TRBJ1-6	NA	NA	CASSLAGNNSPLHF	TGTGCCAGCAGTTTGGCAGGCAATAATTCACCCCTCCACTTT
TRBV14	TRBJ1-5	NA	NA	CASSQDHNRDSVHSNQPQHF	TGTGCCAGCAGCCAAGATCATAACAGGGATTCCGTCCATAGCAATCAGCCCCAGCATTTT
TRBV6-5	TRBJ1-2	NA	NA	CASGTAHYGYTF	TGTGCCAGTGGGACGGCCCACTATGGCTACACCTTC
TRBV5-4	TRBJ1-4	NA	NA	CASSFSDSTNEKLFF	TGTGCCAGCAGCTTCTCAGACTCAACTAATGAAAAACTGTTTTTT
TRBV5-5	TRBJ2-7	NA	TRBD1	CASSFRDRGRYEQYF	TGTGCCAGCAGCTTTCGGGACAGGGGGCGCTACGAGCAGTACTTC
TRBV5-1	TRBJ2-3	NA	TRBD1	CASSLEQGSTDTQYF	TGCGCCAGCAGCTTGGAACAGGGGAGCACAGATACGCAGTATTTT
TRBV6-1	TRBJ2-1	NA	NA	CASSEFRAGYYNEQFF	TGTGCCAGCAGTGAATTTAGGGCAGGGTACTACAATGAGCAGTTCTTC
TRBV27	TRBJ1-6	once	NA	CASSFGGSPLHF	TGTGCCAGCAGTTTTGGAGGATCACCCCTCCACTTT
TRBV5-1	TRBJ1-1	once	NA	CASSSGGYTEAFF	TGCGCCAGCAGCTCGGGGGGCTACACTGAAGCTTTCTTT
TRBV5-4	TRBJ1-3	NA	NA	CASSLPGADFSGNTIYF	TGTGCCAGCAGCTTGCCCGGGGCGGATTTCTCCGGAAACACCATATATTTT
TRBV9	TRBJ1-2	NA	TRBD1	CASSGQGYGYTF	TGTGCCAGCAGCGGACAGGGTTATGGCTACACCTTC
TRBV18	TRBJ2-5	NA	NA	CASSRRDGRQETQYF	TGTGCCAGCTCCCGTCGGGACGGGAGACAAGAGACCCAGTACTTC
TRBV11-3	TRBJ2-3	NA	NA	CASSHLKRRDTQYF	TGTGCCAGCAGCCACCTAAAACGCAGGGATACGCAGTATTTT
TRBV11-3	TRBJ2-5	NA	TRBD2	CASSPGTSGGIQETQYF	TGTGCCAGCAGCCCAGGGACTAGCGGGGGAATCCAAGAGACCCAGTACTTC
TRBV2	TRBJ1-5	NA	TRBD1	CASSADREYQPQHF	TGTGCCAGCAGTGCCGACAGGGAGTATCAGCCCCAGCATTTT
TRBV6-5	TRBJ2-3	NA	NA	CASSYGASGDTQYF	TGTGCCAGCAGTTATGGGGCCAGCGGAGATACGCAGTATTTT
TRBV16	TRBJ2-7	once	TRBD1	CASSPRTGRYEQYF	TGTGCCAGCAGCCCTCGGACAGGGAGGTACGAGCAGTACTTC
TRBV6-6	TRBJ1-2	NA	TRBD1	CASSRLDRGVNGYTF	TGTGCCAGCAGCAGATTGGACAGGGGGGTAAACGGCTACACCTTC
TRBV9	TRBJ2-3	few	NA	CASSRDSRVDTQYF	TGTGCCAGCAGTCGGGATTCCCGGGTGGATACGCAGTATTTT
TRBV5-1	TRBJ1-2	once	NA	CASSLGGSYGYTF	TGCGCCAGCAGCTTGGGGGGAAGCTATGGCTACACCTTC
TRBV6-5	TRBJ1-5	NA	TRBD1	CASSPRGLDQPQHF	TGTGCCAGCAGCCCCAGGGGGCTTGATCAGCCCCAGCATTTT
TRBV7-9	TRBJ2-5	NA	NA	CASSPNAGRGKQETQYF	TGTGCCAGCAGCCCGAACGCCGGCAGGGGCAAACAAGAGACCCAGTACTTC
TRBV6-5	TRBJ1-6	NA	NA	CASSYSSAGRSSPLHF	TGTGCCAGCAGTTACTCATCGGCAGGACGGTCCTCACCCCTCCACTTT
TRBV5-4	TRBJ2-7	NA	NA	CASSLGSEGAYEQYF	TGTGCCAGCAGCCTTGGAAGCGAGGGGGCCTACGAGCAGTACTTC
TRBV28	TRBJ2-2	NA	NA	CATLGTTNTGELFF	TGTGCCACACTGGGGACAACGAACACCGGGGAGCTGTTTTTT
TRBV6-1	TRBJ1-1	NA	NA	CASRIQGMNTEAFF	TGTGCCAGCAGGATACAGGGAATGAACACTGAAGCTTTCTTT
TRBV15	TRBJ1-1	once	TRBD1	CATSRVQGPEAFF	TGTGCCACCAGCAGGGTACAGGGGCCTGAAGCTTTCTTT
TRBV5-1	TRBJ2-1	NA	NA	CASSSGGASYNEQFF	TGCGCCAGCAGCTCCGGAGGAGCCTCCTACAATGAGCAGTTCTTC
TRBV6-1	TRBJ1-4	NA	TRBD1	CASNDRGFANEKLFF	TGTGCCAGCAACGACAGGGGGTTTGCTAATGAAAAACTGTTTTTT
TRBV5-6	TRBJ1-1	NA	TRBD1	CASRDRDRGLRTEAFF	TGTGCCAGCAGGGACCGGGACAGGGGCCTTCGGACTGAAGCTTTCTTT
TRBV25-1	TRBJ2-3	NA	NA	CASSAKGDPRRTDTQYF	TGTGCCAGCAGTGCTAAAGGGGATCCACGCCGCACAGATACGCAGTATTTT
TRBV5-4	TRBJ2-5	NA	TRBD2	CASSAMIAGNLYQETQYF	TGTGCCAGCAGCGCTATGATAGCGGGGAATCTGTACCAAGAGACCCAGTACTTC
TRBV6-6	TRBJ1-5	NA	NA	CASSYSTLQPQHF	TGTGCCAGCAGTTACTCGACTCTCCAGCCCCAGCATTTT
TRBV7-2	TRBJ1-1	NA	NA	CASSAGYTEAFF	TGTGCCAGCAGCGCTGGGTACACTGAAGCTTTCTTT
TRBV5-8	TRBJ2-7	NA	NA	CASSSGGQDYEQYF	TGTGCCAGCAGCAGCGGGGGACAGGACTACGAGCAGTACTTC
TRBV5-1	TRBJ2-3	NA	NA	CASSLGLPTDTQYF	TGCGCCAGCAGCTTGGGTTTACCCACAGATACGCAGTATTTT
TRBV19	TRBJ1-5	NA	NA	CASTHRSAQPQHF	TGTGCCAGCACCCACAGGAGTGCGCAGCCCCAGCATTTT
TRBV6-1	TRBJ1-1	NA	NA	CASRGGRGWTEAFF	TGTGCCAGCAGGGGCGGCAGGGGTTGGACTGAAGCTTTCTTT
TRBV19	TRBJ1-1	NA	NA	CASSIWPGTEAFF	TGTGCCAGTAGTATATGGCCAGGGACTGAAGCTTTCTTT
TRBV2	TRBJ1-1	NA	TRBD1	CASSGTGAVAFF	TGTGCCAGCAGCGGGACAGGGGCGGTTGCTTTCTTT
TRBV7-4	TRBJ1-5	NA	TRBD1	CASSTDRGGQPQHF	TGTGCCAGCAGCACAGACAGGGGAGGACAGCCCCAGCATTTT
TRBV5-1	TRBJ2-3	NA	NA	CASSLDLLGTDTQYF	TGCGCCAGCAGCTTGGACCTACTCGGCACAGATACGCAGTATTTT
TRBV7-9	TRBJ2-7	NA	NA	CASSRTPGYYEQYF	TGTGCCAGCAGTAGGACCCCAGGATACTACGAGCAGTACTTC
TRBV5-1	TRBJ1-6	NA	NA	CASSLDSGYSPLHF	TGCGCCAGCAGCTTGGACTCAGGGTATTCACCCCTCCACTTT
TRBV6-1	TRBJ1-5	NA	TRBD1	CASSEVWDRYSNQPQHF	TGTGCCAGCAGTGAAGTGTGGGACAGATATAGCAATCAGCCCCAGCATTTT
TRBV6-5	TRBJ2-7	NA	NA	CASSYGGGLTYEQYF	TGTGCCAGCAGTTACGGAGGGGGGTTGACCTACGAGCAGTACTTC
TRBV6-5	TRBJ1-1	NA	TRBD1	CAISDDRVYTEAFF	TGTGCCATCAGTGACGACAGGGTTTACACTGAAGCTTTCTTT
TRBV5-5	TRBJ1-3	NA	NA	CASSPLGESGNTIYF	TGTGCCAGCAGCCCTCTGGGGGAATCTGGAAACACCATATATTTT
TRBV7-9	TRBJ2-5	NA	NA	CASSPQAGGVQETQYF	TGTGCCAGCAGCCCCCAGGCCGGGGGAGTTCAGGAGACCCAGTACTTC
TRBV15	TRBJ1-2	NA	TRBD1	CATSRDLGQGRDGYTF	TGTGCCACCAGCAGAGACCTTGGACAGGGGCGGGATGGCTACACCTTC